Shown below are 5 T cell receptor beta chains from a single sample sequenced in a study of cytomegalovirus exposure and HLA in healthy donors. PCR employed 60 Vbeta and 13 Jbeta primers. Measured with immunoSEQ multiplex PCR; TCRdb has only the in-frame clones, and not every one. Among 130,000 to 150,000 clones listed, roughly two thirds were seen once. What was sequenced was PBMCs. All receptors come from a human donor in good health.

The V gene is TRBV7-6, the J gene TRBJ2-3; tentative D call: TRBD2 (6 bases). The CDR3 runs to 16 residues. Trimming took 4 bases from V and 2 from J, leaving 16 bases between them. Germline V CDR1 and CDR2: SGHVS, FNYEAQ. The CDR3 sequence: CASSSSKAGVTDTQYF. As DNA, the CDR3 is TGTGCCAGCAGCTCAAGTAAAGCGGGTGTCACAGATACGCAGTATTTT.

The chain uses TRBV4-1 and TRBJ1-4; D may be TRBD1 (5 bases). Germline assignment: CDR1 MGHRA and CDR2 YSYEKL. This CDR3 has 15 residues. V was clipped by 1 base and J by 5 bases, with 11 bases between them. The CDR3 loop reads CASSQVDGGNEKLFF. The CDR3 DNA reads as TGCGCCAGCAGCCAAGTTGACGGGGGAAATGAAAAACTGTTTTTT.

This sequence joins TRBV28 and TRBJ1-2; D is perhaps TRBD1 (6 bases). The germline V gene encodes CDR1 MDHEN and CDR2 SYDVKM. The CDR3 totals 13 residues. With 3 bases removed from V and 6 bases from J, the gap between germline ends came to 11 bases. CDR3 amino acids: CASSFRTVDGYTF. In nucleotides, the CDR3 is TGTGCCAGCAGTTTCAGGACAGTGGATGGCTACACCTTC.

This rearrangement joins TRBV6-1 to TRBJ2-6; D uncertain. Germline values: CDR1 MNHNS, CDR2 SASEGT. V lost 5 bases and J lost 0, with 5 bases in between. CDR3 length: 14 residues. Here the CDR3 reads CASSWLSGANVLTF. Here the CDR3 DNA reads TGTGCCAGCAGTTGGCTCTCTGGGGCCAACGTCCTGACTTTC.

Only one count was recorded for this clone. V gene TRBV27 combines with J gene TRBJ2-3; D perhaps matches TRBD1 (5 bases). The CDR3 is made up of 17 amino acids. Looked up from germline, CDR1 is MNHEY and CDR2 is SMNVEV (reference sequence). V lost 6 bases and J 2 bases, leaving 21 bases between the germline ends. The CDR3 coding sequence is TGTGCCAGCAGCACCAGGGTGTTGGATGGGGCCACAGATACGCAGTATTTT. It codes for CASSTRVLDGATDTQYF.